This note documents a single TCR beta chain sequence. Its antigen is unknown. The TRB libraries of cDNA were built by UMI-labeled 5' RACE. For each CDR3 protein, TCRdb gives one entry from its re-call of the 5' RACE reads, without DNA. The listing contains around 140,000 distinct CDR3 sequences. There are 13 residues in the CDR3. Germline assignment: CDR1 MDHEN and CDR2 SYDVKM. This sample was included in a study of CXCR3-negative and CXCR3-positive naive CD8 T cells. General observations from the study: CXCR3-negative naive cells had less hydrophobic TRB CDR3s than did CXCR3-positive naive cells.

The genes are TRBV28 and TRBJ1-2; the TCRdb call, TRBD1, lacks DNA for checking. Source material: naive CXCR3+ CD8+ T cells from blood. Regarding subset: CD45RO-CCR7+CD27+CD95- naive CD8+ T cells expressing CXCR3 (TNR3+). This TCR came from a human donor in good health. Some clones in this sample may be carry-over from other donors' samples. CDR3 protein: CASSHGTNYGYTF.